This is a list of T cell receptor beta chains from one sample in a study of technical replicates of blood from a few donors. TCRdb keeps only in-frame clones here, not all; method: immunoSEQ multiplex PCR. In the table there are about 100,000 clones, approximately 95% of which are singletons. The sequenced sample was T cells isolated from PBMCs. The source of these receptors is a human donor in good health. Each CDR3 is given with its conserved first and last residue. D genes are given only for firm matches. Clone sizes are given selectively: once, few, many, or a class where the clone is expanded.

CDR3 protein | CDR3 DNA | V gene | D gene | clone size | J gene
CASRSAATDTQYF | TGTGCCAGCAGATCAGCAGCGACAGATACGCAGTATTTT | TRBV9 | NA | NA | TRBJ2-3
CASSLDVTRTGEQYF | TGTGCCAGCAGCTTAGACGTGACTAGGACGGGCGAGCAGTACTTC | TRBV11-3 | NA | NA | TRBJ2-7
CASSFTGALEQYF | TGTGCCAGCAGTTTTACAGGGGCGCTTGAGCAGTACTTC | TRBV27 | TRBD1 | NA | TRBJ2-7
CASSLASGGSGNTIYF | TGTGCCAGCAGCTTGGCCTCAGGGGGCTCTGGAAACACCATATATTTT | TRBV5-6 | TRBD1 | NA | TRBJ1-3
CASSSPRDSQETQYF | TGTGCCAGCAGTTCCCCCCGGGACTCCCAAGAGACCCAGTACTTC | TRBV6-5 | NA | NA | TRBJ2-5
CANLGGAITEAFF | TGTGCCAACCTGGGGGGGGCTATCACTGAAGCTTTCTTT | TRBV25-1 | NA | few | TRBJ1-1
CASRMGGYEQYF | TGTGCCAGCAGAATGGGGGGATACGAGCAGTACTTC | TRBV11-2 | NA | once | TRBJ2-7
CASTRSAGGRWAKNIQYF | TGCGCCAGCACCCGATCGGCAGGGGGGCGATGGGCCAAAAACATTCAGTACTTC | TRBV23-1 | NA | NA | TRBJ2-4
CAIYFRTGTDYGYTF | TGTGCCATCTACTTTCGGACAGGGACGGACTATGGCTACACCTTC | TRBV28 | TRBD1 | NA | TRBJ1-2
CASSPPAGWGVNTEAFF | TGTGCCAGTAGTCCCCCGGCCGGATGGGGAGTGAACACTGAAGCTTTCTTT | TRBV19 | NA | NA | TRBJ1-1
CASSLAGELFF | TGCGCCAGCAGCTTGGCGGGGGAGCTGTTTTTT | TRBV5-1 | NA | NA | TRBJ2-2
CASINSEDTQYF | TGTGCCAGCATCAATAGCGAAGATACGCAGTATTTT | TRBV5-4 | NA | NA | TRBJ2-3
CASSLEDEQFF | TGTGCCAGCAGTCTAGAGGATGAGCAGTTCTTC | TRBV28 | NA | NA | TRBJ2-1
CASSPYQGNTEAFF | TGTGCCAGCAGCCCTTACCAGGGGAACACTGAAGCTTTCTTT | TRBV11-3 | NA | NA | TRBJ1-1
CSVLPGQLGGYTF | TGCAGCGTCCTGCCGGGACAACTTGGAGGCTACACCTTC | TRBV29-1 | NA | NA | TRBJ1-2
CASSTLAGGGDTQYF | TGTGCCAGCAGCACACTAGCGGGAGGAGGAGATACGCAGTATTTT | TRBV6-1 | TRBD2 | NA | TRBJ2-3
CASSLQGAGSSYNEQFF | TGTGCCAGCAGCCTCCAGGGAGCGGGGAGCTCCTACAATGAGCAGTTCTTC | TRBV7-8 | TRBD2 | NA | TRBJ2-1
CASSSDSSSYEQYF | TGTGCCAGTAGTTCAGACTCAAGCTCCTACGAGCAGTACTTC | TRBV19 | NA | NA | TRBJ2-7
CASTRLAGGSYEQYF | TGTGCCAGCACCCGACTAGCGGGAGGCTCCTACGAGCAGTACTTC | TRBV7-6 | TRBD2 | once | TRBJ2-7
CASTTGGLNYGYTF | TGTGCCAGCACTACAGGGGGACTTAACTATGGCTACACCTTC | TRBV6-1 | TRBD1 | NA | TRBJ1-2
CASSLGPGGNYGYTF | TGTGCCAGCAGCTTAGGACCGGGGGGAAACTATGGCTACACCTTC | TRBV13 | NA | NA | TRBJ1-2
CASSLETDIYGYTF | TGCGCCAGCAGCTTGGAGACAGATATATATGGCTACACCTTC | TRBV5-1 | NA | NA | TRBJ1-2
CASSEVAGPHEQYF | TGTGCCAGCAGTGAGGTAGCGGGACCCCACGAGCAGTACTTC | TRBV6-1 | TRBD2 | NA | TRBJ2-7
CASREDRDGGYTF | TGTGCCAGCAGAGAGGACAGGGATGGTGGCTACACCTTC | TRBV25-1 | TRBD1 | NA | TRBJ1-2
CATGRQTDSETQYF | TGTGCCACAGGGAGGCAGACCGACTCAGAGACCCAGTACTTC | TRBV19 | NA | NA | TRBJ2-5
CASSLEVRGVEQYF | TGTGCCAGCAGCTTAGAAGTACGGGGGGTCGAGCAGTACTTC | TRBV11-2 | TRBD2 | NA | TRBJ2-7
CASSSGTTFYNEQFF | TGTGCCAGCAGCTCCGGGACAACTTTCTACAATGAGCAGTTCTTC | TRBV7-3 | NA | NA | TRBJ2-1
CASPAGTGELFF | TGTGCCAGCCCCGCAGGGACAGGGGAGCTGTTTTTT | TRBV7-9 | NA | NA | TRBJ2-2
CASSERVAGGRREQFF | TGTGCCAGCAGTGAAAGGGTAGCGGGAGGCCGGCGCGAGCAGTTCTTC | TRBV2 | TRBD2 | many | TRBJ2-1
CASSVADSSSYEQYF | TGTGCCAGCAGCGTAGCGGACTCGAGCTCCTACGAGCAGTACTTC | TRBV9 | NA | NA | TRBJ2-7
CAISESQVSSYEQYF | TGTGCCATCAGTGAGTCGCAGGTGAGCTCCTACGAGCAGTACTTC | TRBV10-3 | NA | NA | TRBJ2-7
CASSYSRTSGSEQYF | TGTGCCAGCAGTTACTCGAGGACTAGCGGGAGCGAGCAGTACTTC | TRBV6-5 | TRBD2 | NA | TRBJ2-7
CASSLEEALWAFF | TGTGCCAGCAGCTTAGAAGAGGCATTATGGGCTTTCTTT | TRBV7-9 | NA | NA | TRBJ1-1
CASSEDVSGGTEAFF | TGTGCCAGCAGTGAAGATGTGTCAGGGGGCACTGAAGCTTTCTTT | TRBV2 | TRBD1 | NA | TRBJ1-1
CASSLSSGSYNEQFF | TGCGCCAGCAGTCTTAGTTCGGGCTCCTACAATGAGCAGTTCTTC | TRBV10-1 | NA | NA | TRBJ2-1
CASRKRGQGPGTEAFF | TGTGCAAGTCGCAAAAGGGGCCAGGGCCCGGGTACTGAAGCTTTCTTT | TRBV12-2 | NA | NA | TRBJ1-1
CASSHLAESSYEQYF | TGTGCCAGCAGCCATCTAGCGGAAAGCTCCTACGAGCAGTACTTC | TRBV4-2 | TRBD2 | NA | TRBJ2-7
CASSQSCDRAYEQYF | TGCGCCAGCAGCCAATCCTGCGACAGAGCCTACGAGCAGTACTTC | TRBV23-1 | NA | NA | TRBJ2-7
CATHLGGGGGTEAFF | TGTGCCACCCACCTGGGAGGGGGAGGGGGCACTGAAGCTTTCTTT | TRBV19 | NA | once | TRBJ1-1
CASSPEGSYEQYF | TGTGCCAGCAGCCCCGAGGGCTCCTACGAGCAGTACTTC | TRBV7-8 | NA | NA | TRBJ2-7
CATSSWAGKWTNYGYTF | TGTGCTACCAGTAGTTGGGCAGGGAAATGGACTAACTATGGCTACACCTTC | TRBV19 | NA | once | TRBJ1-2
CASSITSANEQFF | TGTGCCAGTAGTATCACTAGTGCGAATGAGCAGTTCTTC | TRBV19 | NA | NA | TRBJ2-1
CASGLARGREKLFF | TGTGCTAGTGGTTTGGCTAGGGGGCGTGAAAAACTGTTTTTT | TRBV12-5 | TRBD1 | NA | TRBJ1-4
CASSLGRFSYTEAFF | TGTGCCAGCAGCTTAGGGAGGTTTTCTTACACTGAAGCTTTCTTT | TRBV7-9 | NA | NA | TRBJ1-1
CAWSVATDTQYF | TGTGCCTGGAGTGTAGCCACAGATACGCAGTATTTT | TRBV30 | NA | NA | TRBJ2-3
CASSTHERGEQFF | TGTGCCAGCAGCACACACGAGCGGGGCGAGCAGTTCTTC | TRBV9 | TRBD2 | NA | TRBJ2-1
CASSQTGTSGFGTDTQYF | TGCGCCAGCAGCCAAACCGGGACTAGCGGGTTTGGCACAGATACGCAGTATTTT | TRBV4-1 | TRBD2 | NA | TRBJ2-3
CASGTGPNQPQHF | TGTGCCAGTGGGACAGGGCCTAATCAGCCCCAGCATTTT | TRBV19 | TRBD1 | NA | TRBJ1-5
CASNPWGVGYGYTF | TGCGCCAGCAACCCCTGGGGGGTGGGCTATGGCTACACCTTC | TRBV10-1 | NA | NA | TRBJ1-2
CASSEPGRGRAGANVLTF | TGTGCCAGCAGTGAACCGGGCAGGGGGCGCGCAGGGGCCAACGTCCTGACTTTC | TRBV6-1 | TRBD1 | NA | TRBJ2-6
CASSQDRGRQLNTEAFF | TGCGCCAGCAGCCAAGATAGGGGGCGGCAGTTGAACACTGAAGCTTTCTTT | TRBV4-1 | TRBD1 | NA | TRBJ1-1
CASSVEPGMQYF | TGTGCCAGCAGCGTAGAACCGGGAATGCAGTATTTT | TRBV9 | NA | once | TRBJ2-3
CAIPGQGSDTQYF | TGTGCCATACCGGGACAGGGGTCAGATACGCAGTATTTT | TRBV28 | TRBD1 | NA | TRBJ2-3
CASSLYNRGRRYEQYF | TGTGCCAGCAGCTTATACAACAGGGGGAGGCGCTACGAGCAGTACTTC | TRBV7-9 | TRBD1 | NA | TRBJ2-7
CASSLALGGSGQYF | TGTGCCAGCAGCTTAGCGCTTGGTGGCAGCGGGCAGTACTTC | TRBV7-9 | NA | once | TRBJ2-7
CASSLDSGGYGYTF | TGTGCCAGCAGCTTAGACTCAGGAGGCTATGGCTACACCTTC | TRBV7-9 | NA | few | TRBJ1-2
CASSLLGDRYYPEAFF | TGTGCCAGCAGCCTACTTGGAGACAGGTACTACCCTGAAGCTTTCTTT | TRBV4-2 | NA | NA | TRBJ1-1
CASSQPDIFYEQYF | TGTGCCAGCAGCCAACCGGACATCTTCTACGAGCAGTACTTC | TRBV4-2 | NA | NA | TRBJ2-7
CAWRILPDTQYF | TGTGCCTGGAGAATCCTCCCAGATACGCAGTATTTT | TRBV30 | NA | NA | TRBJ2-3